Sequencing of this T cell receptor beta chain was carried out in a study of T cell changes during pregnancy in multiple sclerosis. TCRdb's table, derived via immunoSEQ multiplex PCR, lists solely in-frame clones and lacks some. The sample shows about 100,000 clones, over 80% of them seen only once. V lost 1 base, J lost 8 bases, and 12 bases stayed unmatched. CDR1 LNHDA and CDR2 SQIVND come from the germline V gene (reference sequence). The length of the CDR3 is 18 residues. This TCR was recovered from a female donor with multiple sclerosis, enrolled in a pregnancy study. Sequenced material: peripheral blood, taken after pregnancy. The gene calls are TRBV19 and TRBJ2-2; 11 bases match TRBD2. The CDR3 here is CASSIVGTSGGPRGELFF. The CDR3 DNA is TGTGCCAGTAGTATAGTGGGCACTAGCGGGGGTCCAAGGGGGGAGCTGTTTTTT.